This passage covers 16 T cell receptor beta chains from one sample sequenced in a study of response to subunit inactivated influenza vaccine. TCRdb independently ran MiXCR on the RT-PCR reads; one entry per CDR3 protein. The sample lists roughly 630,000 distinct CDR3 sequences, about 14% seen once, with 7.6% in the top ten. This material consisted of PBMCs from blood, taken 14 to 15 days before vaccination. These receptors all stem from a middle-aged man who received an inactivated influenza vaccine.

In its sample, this clonotype was seen a few times. V gene TRBV2 combines with J gene TRBJ2-2; 9 nucleotides agree with TRBD2. With 2 bases clipped from V and 4 bases from J, the junction kept 17 bases outside the gene matches. The CDR3 is 20 amino acids. CDR1 and CDR2 from the germline V gene are SNHLY and FYNNEI. CDR3 nucleotides: TGTGCCAGCAGTGAACTCGCGGGGGGGCCCGTTAGGTCGGGCACCGGGGAGCTGTTTTTT. It is translated as CASSELAGGPVRSGTGELFF.

The V and J genes are TRBV11-1 and TRBJ2-7; D is tentatively TRBD1 or TRBD2 (7 bases each). V lost 2 bases and J 3 bases, leaving 17 bases between the germline ends. CDR3 size: 16 residues. Germline V gives CDR1 SGHAT, CDR2 FQDESV (reference sequence). CDR3 DNA sequence: TGTGCCAGCAGCTTAATTTCGGGGGGACAGATCTACGAGCAGTACTTC. This translates into CASSLISGGQIYEQYF.

This clonotype was seen a few times. The chain employs TRBV20-1 and TRBJ2-3, with 12 bases lining up with TRBD1. This CDR3 is 14 amino acids long. CDR1 is DFQATT, CDR2 SNEGSKA, per germline (reference sequence). V was clipped by 2 bases and J by 7 bases; unmatched bases: 4. In DNA form, the CDR3 reads TGCAGTGCTAGAACCGGGACAGGGGGCTATACGCAGTATTTT. Translation: CSARTGTGGYTQYF.

This clonotype was picked up a small number of times. The genes are TRBV20-1 and TRBJ1-2, with a tentative D call TRBD1 (6 bases). With 5 bases removed from V and 4 bases from J, the gap between germline ends came to 11 bases. This CDR3 contains 12 residues. Germline V gene data show CDR1 as DFQATT and CDR2 as SNEGSKA (reference sequence). CDR3 DNA sequence: TGCAGTGCTGGGGACACGGGCTATGGCTACACCTTC. Its protein product is CSAGDTGYGYTF.

This clonotype was seen ten or more times. This sequence joins TRBV12-3 or TRBV12-4 and TRBJ1-5; no definite D call. Between the trimmed V and J ends, which lost 6 bases and 3 bases, there was a span of 18 bases. The CDR3 runs 16 residues. CDR3 loop: CASSPQLGMNNQPQHF. The CDR3, as DNA: TGTGCCAGCAGCCCCCAATTGGGAATGAACAATCAGCCCCAGCATTTT.

The rearrangement links TRBV6-5 to TRBJ2-7; tentatively, D is TRBD1 (5 bases). Germline V gene data show CDR1 as MNHEY and CDR2 as SVGAGI. There are 17 residues in the CDR3. Trimming left V 2 bases short and J 2 bases short, with 19 bases between. CDR3 bases: TGTGCCAGCAGTTACAGTCGCGGTCCAGGGCCCACCTACGAGCAGTACTTC. Translation gives CASSYSRGPGPTYEQYF.

A few counts support this clonotype. The CDR3 protein is CASSFGQGAEGNQPQHF. The CDR3 DNA is TGTGCCAGCAGTTTCGGACAGGGGGCGGAGGGCAATCAGCCCCAGCATTTT. V is TRBV12-3 or TRBV12-4 and J is TRBJ1-5; TRBD1 agrees at 11 bases. The CDR3 contains 17 residues. J lost 2 bases, V lost 3 bases, and 6 bases had no gene match.

The gene calls are TRBV9 and TRBJ2-2, with D possibly being TRBD2 (6 bases). The CDR3 contains 15 residues. Trimming shortened V by 4 bases and J by 1 base, and 11 bases separated the two germline ends. Germline CDR1 and CDR2: SGDLS and YYNGEE. CDR3 coding DNA: TGTGCCAGCAGCAAGGTGGGGGGGAACACCGGGGAGCTGTTTTTT. Its protein is CASSKVGGNTGELFF. Filled out from reference TRBV9 and TRBJ2-2, the complete variable domain reads DSGVTQTPKHLITATGQRVTLRCSPRSGDLSVYWYQQSLDQGLQFLIQYYNGEERAKGNILERFSAQQFPDLHSELNLSSLELGDSALYFCASSKVGGNTGELFFGEGSRLTVL.

This sequence joins TRBV6-6 and TRBJ2-1; D is uncertain. Germline CDR1 is MNHNY and CDR2 is SVGAGI (reference sequence). The CDR3 has 13 residues. V dropped 2 bases and J dropped 7 bases, with 9 bases sitting between them. CDR3 protein: CASSYEYRNEQFF. CDR3 bases: TGTGCCAGCAGTTACGAATATCGTAATGAGCAGTTCTTC.

The chain has TRBV20-1 and TRBJ2-1; TRBD1 matches at 8 bases. The CDR3 contains 16 residues. With V trimmed by 0 bases and J by 7 bases, 11 bases remained unmatched. Germline loops: CDR1 DFQATT, CDR2 SNEGSKA (reference sequence). The CDR3 sequence is CSARDLPGGYGNEQFF. The CDR3 DNA reads TGCAGTGCTAGAGATCTGCCAGGGGGCTATGGAAATGAGCAGTTCTTC.

This clonotype has ten or more counts. The genes are TRBV5-1 and TRBJ2-7, with 11 bases aligning to TRBD1. The CDR3 contains 16 residues. V lost 2 bases and J lost 0; bases outside the gene matches: 4. Germline-derived CDR1 and CDR2 are SGHRS and YFSETQ. DNA of the CDR3: TGCGCCAGCAGCTTAAGGACAGGGGGCTTCTCCTACGAGCAGTACTTC. Translating it yields CASSLRTGGFSYEQYF.

The table lists this clonotype with many counts. The chain links TRBV7-2 to TRBJ2-3, with D uncertain. The germline CDR1 and CDR2 sequences are SGHTA and FQGNSA. The germline V and J ends were trimmed by 5 bases and 3 bases, with 15 bases remaining between them. The CDR3 contains 15 residues. For the CDR3, the DNA is TGTGCCAGCAGCCCGGTACAAGGGTTGACAGATACGCAGTATTTT. It translates to CASSPVQGLTDTQYF.

This clonotype was recorded a few times. The chain carries TRBV5-1 and TRBJ2-7; 9 bases match TRBD2. Losses at the gene ends were 0 bases for V and 3 bases for J; bases not matched to a gene: 4. Germline-derived CDR1 and CDR2 are SGHRS and YFSETQ. CDR3 length: 15 residues. CDR3 in amino acids: CASSLDSGGNYEQYF. The CDR3 DNA reads as TGCGCCAGCAGCTTGGATAGCGGGGGAAACTACGAGCAGTACTTC.

The CDR3 DNA is TGTGCCAGCAGCATCTCAACAGGGCGGGATGAGCAGTTCTTC. Translation: CASSISTGRDEQFF. The chain joins TRBV7-2 to TRBJ2-1; tentatively, D is TRBD1 (6 bases). CDR3 length: 14 amino acids. V was clipped by 5 bases and J by 8 bases, with 16 bases between them. Per the germline V gene, CDR1 is SGHTA and CDR2 is FQGNSA.

This chain connects TRBV6-2 or TRBV6-3 to TRBJ2-7, with D perhaps TRBD1 (5 bases). Germline values: CDR1 MNHEY, CDR2 SVGEGT. The CDR3 loop spans 15 amino acids. V dropped 6 bases and J dropped 2 bases, with 17 bases sitting between them. The CDR3: CASSYETGVTYEQYF. CDR3 coding DNA: TGTGCCAGCAGCTACGAAACAGGCGTGACCTACGAGCAGTACTTC.

The chain recombines TRBV20-1 with TRBJ2-1, with TRBD2 matching over 14 bases. This CDR3 comprises 16 residues. Trimming removed 5 bases from V and 1 base from J; junction bases left unmatched: 4. CDR1 and CDR2 from the germline V gene are DFQATT and SNEGSKA (reference sequence). The CDR3 DNA is TGCAGTGCTTTAGGACTAGCGGGAGGTTCCTACAATGAGCAGTTCTTC. Its protein product is CSALGLAGGSYNEQFF.